This note documents a single TCR beta chain sequence. Profiled with immunoSEQ multiplex PCR; TCRdb holds only in-frame clones, not every one. The sample contains about 200,000 clones, around nine tenths of which appear only once. The sample belongs to a study of blood T cell repertoires in COVID-19. Study in general: Sources were T cells, B-cell-depleted T cells, or PBMCs; the material itself was cDNA or gDNA.

CDR3 length: 14 amino acids. Germline lookup yields CDR1 MNHEY and CDR2 SMNVEV (reference sequence). The V gene end was trimmed by 5 bases and the J gene end by 2 bases; junction bases not matched to a gene: 5. This clonotype originated in a woman aged 40 to 50 who had recovered from COVID-19. The J gene is TRBJ2-7, the V gene TRBV27, with 8 bases that match TRBD1. Sequencing was done on a sample of peripheral blood. CDR3 loop: CASSIGQGPYEQYF. CDR3 nucleotide sequence: TGTGCCAGCAGTATTGGACAGGGTCCCTACGAGCAGTACTTC.